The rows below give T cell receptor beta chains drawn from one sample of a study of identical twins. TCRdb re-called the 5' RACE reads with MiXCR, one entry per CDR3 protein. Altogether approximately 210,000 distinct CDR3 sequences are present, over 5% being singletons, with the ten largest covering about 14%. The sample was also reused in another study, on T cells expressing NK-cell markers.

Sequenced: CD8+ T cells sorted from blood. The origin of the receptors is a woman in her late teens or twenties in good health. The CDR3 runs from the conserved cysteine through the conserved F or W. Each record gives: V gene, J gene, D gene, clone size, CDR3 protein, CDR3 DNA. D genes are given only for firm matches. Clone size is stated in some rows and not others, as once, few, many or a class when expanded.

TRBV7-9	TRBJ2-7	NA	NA	CASSYPPGADEQYF	TGTGCCAGCAGCTACCCCCCGGGGGCTGACGAGCAGTACTTC
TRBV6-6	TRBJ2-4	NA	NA	CASSYSNGDIQYF	TGTGCCAGCAGTTACTCGAATGGGGACATTCAGTACTTC
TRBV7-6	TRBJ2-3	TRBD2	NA	CASSLAWGGSTLTVTQYF	TGTGCCAGCAGCTTAGCCTGGGGAGGGAGCACCCTAACAGTTACGCAGTATTTT
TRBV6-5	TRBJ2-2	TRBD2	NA	CASSSSGRARGELFF	TGTGCCAGCAGTTCTAGCGGGAGGGCTCGGGGGGAGCTGTTTTTT
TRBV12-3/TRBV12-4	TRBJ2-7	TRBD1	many	CASSFGQGGYEQYF	TGTGCCAGCAGTTTCGGACAGGGAGGATACGAGCAGTACTTC
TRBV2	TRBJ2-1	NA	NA	CASIRGDNEQFF	TGTGCCAGCATCAGGGGGGACAATGAGCAGTTCTTC
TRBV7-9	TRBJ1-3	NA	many	CASTQGAGNTIYF	TGTGCCAGCACCCAGGGAGCCGGAAACACCATATATTTT
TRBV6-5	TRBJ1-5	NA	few	CASSYGGLQPQHF	TGTGCCAGCAGTTACGGGGGACTCCAGCCCCAGCATTTT
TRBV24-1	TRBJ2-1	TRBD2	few	CATSEGGGAGAQFF	TGTGCCACCAGTGAGGGCGGGGGGGCAGGTGCGCAGTTCTTC
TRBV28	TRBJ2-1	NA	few	CASSTPFAGANNEQFF	TGTGCCAGCAGTACGCCGTTTGCGGGGGCTAACAATGAGCAGTTCTTC
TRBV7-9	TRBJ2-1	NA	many	CASSSPRGSSYNEQFF	TGTGCCAGCAGCTCCCCCCGGGGGAGCTCCTACAATGAGCAGTTCTTC
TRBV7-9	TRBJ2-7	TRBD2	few	CASSPSAASGSYEQYF	TGTGCCAGCAGCCCCTCGGCGGCTAGCGGGAGCTACGAGCAGTACTTC
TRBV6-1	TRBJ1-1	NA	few	CASSDLLEGLPNTEAFF	TGTGCCAGCAGTGACCTACTAGAAGGGTTACCGAACACTGAAGCTTTCTTT
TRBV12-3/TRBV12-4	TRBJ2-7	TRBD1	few	CASSHTGGSYEQYF	TGTGCCAGCAGTCATACAGGGGGTTCGTACGAGCAGTACTTC
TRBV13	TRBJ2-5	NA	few	CASSSNDGLRETQYF	TGTGCCAGCAGCAGTAACGACGGGCTTCGAGAGACCCAGTACTTC
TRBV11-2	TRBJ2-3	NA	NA	CASSPTGWSSGADTQYF	TGTGCCAGCAGCCCAACAGGGTGGTCGTCCGGGGCGGATACGCAGTATTTT
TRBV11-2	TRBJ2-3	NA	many	CASSLTGDTQYF	TGTGCCAGCAGCTTGACGGGAGATACGCAGTATTTT
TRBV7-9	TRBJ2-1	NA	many	CASSRRDLSYNEQFF	TGTGCCAGCAGCAGGCGCGACCTTTCCTACAATGAGCAGTTCTTC
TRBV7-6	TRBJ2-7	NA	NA	CASSSEAGRSSYEQYF	TGTGCCAGCAGCTCCGAGGCAGGGCGGAGCTCCTACGAGCAGTACTTC
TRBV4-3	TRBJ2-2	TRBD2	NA	CASNQEVTGLAANTGELFF	TGCGCCAGCAACCAAGAGGTGACAGGACTAGCGGCTAACACCGGGGAGCTGTTTTTT
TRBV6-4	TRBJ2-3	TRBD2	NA	CASSPSGTSGSDTQYF	TGTGCCAGCAGTCCGAGCGGGACTAGCGGGTCGGATACGCAGTATTTT
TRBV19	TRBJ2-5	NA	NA	CACSLFGGNQETQYF	TGTGCTTGTAGCCTATTCGGCGGAAACCAAGAGACCCAGTACTTC
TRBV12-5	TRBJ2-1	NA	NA	CASGLGDWDYNEQFF	TGTGCTAGTGGTTTGGGGGACTGGGACTACAATGAGCAGTTCTTC
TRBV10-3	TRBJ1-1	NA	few	CAISALENTEAFF	TGTGCCATCAGTGCTCTGGAGAACACTGAAGCTTTCTTT